The TCR beta chain described here comes from a study of T-cell reconstitution after alpha-beta-depleted transplantation in children. General observations from the study: In patients about two months after transplant, alpha-beta T cells reportedly arose from several hundred expanded graft clones. The authors attributed T-cell counts and diversity one year after transplant mostly to newly produced T cells.

As for this clonotype: Antigen unknown.

The V end was cut by 0 bases, the J end by 1 base, with 6 bases between. The CDR3 is 14 amino acids. The germline CDR1 and CDR2 sequences are LNHNV and YYDKDF (reference sequence). A library of TCRbeta sequences, prepared with unique molecular identifiers, was generated. TCRdb fed the PCR reads into MiXCR, producing one record per CDR3 protein. This sample has 350,000 to 500,000 distinct CDR3 sequences; over 40% occur once, and the top ten carry 27%. The chain couples TRBV15 to TRBJ2-5, with unresolved D. This TCR was sampled from a girl aged 2 to 9 with aplastic anemia, due to receive a stem cell transplant. Specimen: PBMCs, collected before TCRalphabeta/CD19-depleted stem cell transplant. The chain's CDR3 is CATSREGIQETQYF. CDR3 sequence (DNA): TGTGCCACCAGCAGAGAGGGCATCCAAGAGACCCAGTACTTC.